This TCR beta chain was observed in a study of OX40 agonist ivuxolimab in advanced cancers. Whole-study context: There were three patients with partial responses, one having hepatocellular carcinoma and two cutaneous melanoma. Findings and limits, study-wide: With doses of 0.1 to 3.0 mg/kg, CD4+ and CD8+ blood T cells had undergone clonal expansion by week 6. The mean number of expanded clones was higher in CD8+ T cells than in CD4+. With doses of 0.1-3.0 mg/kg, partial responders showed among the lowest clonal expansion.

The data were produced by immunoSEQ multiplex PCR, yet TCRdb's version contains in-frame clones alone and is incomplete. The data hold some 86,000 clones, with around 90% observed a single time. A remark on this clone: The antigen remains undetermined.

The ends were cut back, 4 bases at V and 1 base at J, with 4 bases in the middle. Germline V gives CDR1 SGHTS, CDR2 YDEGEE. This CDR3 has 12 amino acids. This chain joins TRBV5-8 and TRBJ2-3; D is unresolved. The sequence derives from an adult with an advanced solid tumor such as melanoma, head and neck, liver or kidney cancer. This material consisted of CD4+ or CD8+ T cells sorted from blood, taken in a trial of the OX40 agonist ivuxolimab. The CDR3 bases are TGTGCCAGCAGCACGGGCACAGATACGCAGTATTTT. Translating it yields CASSTGTDTQYF.